A selection of T cell receptor beta chains follows, all from one sample in a study of response to subunit inactivated influenza vaccine. TCRdb reprocessed the RT-PCR reads via MiXCR and lists one record per CDR3 protein. The table records 800,000 to 1,000,000 distinct CDR3 sequences, 20% to 25% of them present only once. Material: PBMCs from blood, obtained approximately 5 days after vaccination. The source is a man aged 50-59 years who received an inactivated influenza vaccine. Both conserved end residues are part of each CDR3. D genes are given only for firm matches. Expanded clones get a size class; other rows say once, few or many, or leave the size out.

TRBJ1-1 | TRBD1 | few | TRBV29-1 | CSVPGTGQIGGEAFF | TGCAGCGTACCGGGGACAGGGCAAATAGGTGGTGAAGCTTTCTTT
TRBJ2-1 | TRBD2 | NA | TRBV7-9 | CGGGTYNEQFF | TGTGGGGGGGGAACCTACAATGAGCAGTTCTTC
TRBJ2-7 | NA | NA | TRBV7-2 | CASSSFSTASYEQYF | TGTGCCAGCAGTTCCTTCTCGACAGCTTCCTACGAGCAGTACTTC
TRBJ2-1 | NA | NA | TRBV6-2/TRBV6-3 | CASSYPFPSEGYNEQFF | TGTGCCAGCAGTTACCCCTTCCCCTCGGAGGGGTACAATGAGCAGTTCTTC
TRBJ2-1 | NA | NA | TRBV7-2 | CASSIGPSSSHEQFF | TGTGCCAGCAGCATTGGTCCCTCTTCATCCCATGAGCAGTTCTTC
TRBJ2-5 | TRBD1 | few | TRBV15 | CATSRSPQGAEETQYF | TGTGCCACCAGCAGATCACCCCAGGGGGCTGAGGAGACCCAGTACTTC
TRBJ2-1 | NA | NA | TRBV20-1 | CSASASSLWYNEQFF | TGCAGTGCTAGTGCCTCTTCCTTGTGGTACAATGAGCAGTTCTTC
TRBJ1-2 | NA | many | TRBV5-1 | CASSLGANYGYTF | TGCGCCAGCAGCTTGGGAGCCAACTATGGCTACACCTTC
TRBJ1-4 | TRBD1 | few | TRBV11-2 | CASSLGPQGRRNEKLFF | TGTGCCAGCAGCTTAGGGCCACAGGGGCGAAGGAATGAAAAACTGTTTTTT
TRBJ2-7 | NA | NA | TRBV28 | CASSLSSFGGYEQYF | TGTGCCAGCAGTTTAAGCTCCTTTGGGGGCTACGAGCAGTACTTC
TRBJ1-2 | NA | few | TRBV7-2 | CASSPGGSRGYTF | TGTGCCAGCAGCCCCGGGGGATCTCGCGGCTACACCTTC
TRBJ1-1 | NA | NA | TRBV5-1 | CASNKGGDTEAFF | TGCGCCAGCAATAAGGGCGGGGACACTGAAGCTTTCTTT
TRBJ1-3 | TRBD1 | NA | TRBV10-3 | CAIGDSGNTIYF | TGTGCCATCGGGGACAGCGGAAACACCATATATTTT
TRBJ1-1 | NA | NA | TRBV5-1 | CASSYPSGQDRDLNTEAFF | TGCGCCAGCAGCTATCCATCGGGGCAGGATAGAGATTTGAACACTGAAGCTTTCTTT
TRBJ2-3 | NA | NA | TRBV7-9 | CASSSHTGTDTQYF | TGTGCCAGCAGCTCCCACACCGGCACAGATACGCAGTATTTT
TRBJ2-5 | TRBD1 | few | TRBV4-2 | CASSQGRDRGHQETQYF | TGTGCCAGCAGCCAAGGGAGGGACAGGGGGCACCAAGAGACCCAGTACTTC